This T cell receptor beta chain was sequenced for a study (dated by TCRdb to about 2016). This clonotype was observed many times. Its antigen remains unidentified. No clone much larger than this one lies a single base away; base qualities are absent. Preparation of the library involved RT-PCR. Sequencing was performed on an Illumina MiSeq. TCRdb reprocessed the public reads (quality trimming at Q25 with fastp, clone calling with MiXCR) and kept in-frame beta chains. Rows are unified per CDR3 protein, each entry keeping the most common DNA and genes. The sample records more than 550,000 distinct CDR3 sequences, 14% of which are singletons. The ten largest make up 3.6% of the sample. CDR1 and CDR2 are read off the germline V gene as LGHNA and YNFKEQ. Clipping removes 1 base from V and 1 base from J, with 4 as the unmatched junction base count. The CDR3 runs 17 residues from the cysteine to the phenylalanine. The entry retains the CDR3 DNA only, 51 bases that are in frame from base 1.

The sequence was collected from a female donor in good health, serving as a healthy control. Recombination joined TRBV4-2 with TRBJ2-6, and 7 junction bases match TRBD1. Sequenced sample: memory CD4+ T cells from blood. The nucleotides are TGTGCCAGCAGCCAAGGGACAGGAGAATCTGGGGCCAACGTCCTGACTTTC. Its amino acids are CASSQGTGESGANVLTF.